This T cell receptor beta chain appears in the sequencing data of a study of blood T cell repertoires in COVID-19. The CDR3 totals 14 residues. Germline V gene sequence: CDR1 SGHRS, CDR2 YFSETQ. The V and J ends lost 1 base and 1 base respectively, with 8 bases between them. Note on this clone: This sample also contains other DNA sequences that code for the same CDR3.

Profiled with immunoSEQ multiplex PCR; TCRdb holds only in-frame clones, not every one. In the table there are about 230,000 clones, around four fifths of which are singletons. The sample consisted of peripheral blood. The chain couples TRBV5-1 to TRBJ1-1, with a weak D call TRBD1 (5 bases). The sequence derives from a woman in her 70s with active or convalescent COVID-19. The chain's CDR3 is CASSLLQGNTEAFF. The CDR3 DNA sequence: TGCGCCAGCAGCTTGTTGCAGGGGAACACTGAAGCTTTCTTT.